Each of the 10 T cell receptor beta chains below was sequenced from the same sample in a study of T cell responses to AZD1222 COVID-19 vaccine. The method was immunoSEQ multiplex PCR; TCRdb's version includes in-frame clones alone and lacks a portion of them. This sample yields about 89,000 clones, of which more than 75% are seen a single time; approximately 5.2% belongs to the top ten. The material sequenced was peripheral blood, taken on day 0 of MenACWY control vaccination. These receptors were taken from an adult in good health.

This rearrangement joins TRBV7-6 to TRBJ2-1; TRBD2 matches at 8 bases. The CDR3 sequence is 16 residues long. Germline V CDR1 and CDR2: SGHVS, FNYEAQ. With 0 bases clipped from V and 7 bases from J, the junction kept 8 bases outside the gene matches. The CDR3 DNA is TGTGCCAGCAGCTTAGCGCTGGCGGGGGGTGTGAATGAGCAGTTCTTC. Translation gives CASSLALAGGVNEQFF.

J is TRBJ2-7 and V is TRBV19; D might be TRBD1 or TRBD2, each matching 5 bases. The CDR3 runs 15 residues. The germline CDR1 and CDR2 sequences are LNHDA and SQIVND (reference sequence). The germline V and J ends were trimmed by 4 bases and 2 bases, with 15 bases remaining between them. The CDR3 region has the DNA TGTGCCAGTAGTACCCGGGACGGGCCAACCTACGAGCAGTACTTC. As protein: CASSTRDGPTYEQYF.

The gene calls are TRBV6-5 and TRBJ1-5; possible D gene TRBD1, 5 bases. V lost 7 bases and J 0 bases, leaving 10 bases between the germline ends. CDR1 and CDR2 from the germline V gene are MNHEY and SVGAGI. The CDR3 consists of 14 residues. This chain's CDR3 is CASTRTFSNQPQHF. The CDR3 DNA sequence: TGTGCCAGCACCCGGACATTTAGCAATCAGCCCCAGCATTTT.

The chain uses TRBV7-9 and TRBJ1-6; 7 bases align to TRBD1. CDR3 length equals 15 residues. V lost 0 bases to trimming and J lost 8 bases; unmatched junction nucleotides: 4. Germline assignment: CDR1 SEHNR and CDR2 FQNEAQ (reference sequence). For the CDR3, the DNA is TGTGCCAGCAGCTTAGCGACAGGGAAGGATTCACCCCTCCACTTT. Protein product: CASSLATGKDSPLHF.

This clone was seen just once. The chain uses TRBV28 and TRBJ1-6; no reliable D call. V lost 6 bases, J lost 8 bases, and 11 bases lay in between. The CDR3 has 13 residues. Germline V lookup: CDR1 MDHEN, CDR2 SYDVKM. DNA of the CDR3: TGTGCCAGCAGCGAAACCTTGGATTCACCCCTCCACTTT. This gives the protein CASSETLDSPLHF.

This sequence joins TRBV7-9 and TRBJ2-2, with D possibly being TRBD2 (5 bases). Trimming removed 7 bases from V and 1 base from J, with 19 bases in between. Germline V gene data show CDR1 as SEHNR and CDR2 as FQNEAQ (reference sequence). The length of the CDR3 is 17 residues. The CDR3 nucleotides read TGTGCCAGCAAGGGTTCTCTACGACGGGAGAACACCGGGGAGCTGTTTTTT. Translated, it gives CASKGSLRRENTGELFF.

The chain carries TRBV6-5 and TRBJ2-7; unclear D gene. With 6 bases removed from V and 5 bases from J, the gap between germline ends came to 20 bases. The CDR3 has 15 amino acids. Per the germline V gene, CDR1 is MNHEY and CDR2 is SVGAGI. The CDR3 loop reads CASSKGQPVPNEQYF. For the CDR3, the DNA is TGTGCCAGCAGCAAGGGTCAGCCTGTTCCTAACGAGCAGTACTTC.

V is TRBV24-1 and J is TRBJ2-1; D possibly corresponds to TRBD2 (6 bases). V dropped 1 base and J dropped 7 bases, with 13 bases sitting between them. Germline V gene data show CDR1 as KGHDR and CDR2 as SFDVKD. The length of the CDR3 is 15 residues. Here the CDR3 reads CATSDFSGLINEQFF. In nucleotides, the CDR3 is TGTGCCACCAGTGATTTTTCGGGACTGATAAATGAGCAGTTCTTC.

V and J are TRBV10-3 and TRBJ2-7; TRBD2 aligns across 9 bases. Trimming removed 6 bases from V and 7 bases from J; junction bases left unmatched: 10. Germline values: CDR1 ENHRY, CDR2 SYGVKD. The CDR3 is 14 residues long. The CDR3 loop reads CAIRAGGPTGEQYF. CDR3 DNA sequence: TGTGCCATCAGGGCGGGAGGGCCAACGGGTGAGCAGTACTTC.

The chain employs TRBV3-1 (or the pseudogene TRBV3-2) and TRBJ2-3, with 11 bases identical to TRBD2. The CDR3 totals 20 residues. The germline CDR1 and CDR2 sequences are LGHDT and YNNKEL (reference sequence). V was clipped by 1 base and J by 1 base; unmatched bases: 13. The CDR3 protein is CASSQVGLAGGGRRTDTQYF. The CDR3 nucleotides read TGTGCCAGCAGCCAAGTCGGGCTAGCGGGAGGTGGGCGCCGCACAGATACGCAGTATTTT.